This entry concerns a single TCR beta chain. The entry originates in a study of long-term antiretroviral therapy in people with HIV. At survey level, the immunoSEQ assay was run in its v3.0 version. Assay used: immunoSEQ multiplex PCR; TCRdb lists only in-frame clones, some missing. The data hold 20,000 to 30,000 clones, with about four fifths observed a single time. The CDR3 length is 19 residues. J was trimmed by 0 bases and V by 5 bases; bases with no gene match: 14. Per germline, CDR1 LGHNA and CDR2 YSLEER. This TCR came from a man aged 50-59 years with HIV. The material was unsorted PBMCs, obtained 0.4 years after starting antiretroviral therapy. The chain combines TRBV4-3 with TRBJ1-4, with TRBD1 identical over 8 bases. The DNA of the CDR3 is TGCGCCAGCAGCGAGGGGACAGGACTTCTATCTGCAACTAATGAAAAACTGTTTTTT. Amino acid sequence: CASSEGTGLLSATNEKLFF.